This T cell receptor (beta chain) originates from a study of blood T cell repertoires in COVID-19. About the research overall: The United States, Italy and Spain supplied acute and convalescent COVID-19 samples.

Here immunoSEQ multiplex PCR was the method, and the copy in TCRdb shows in-frame clones only, minus some. In the table there are a few hundred thousand clones, about 85% of which are singletons. The ends were cut back, 4 bases at V and 7 bases at J, with 22 bases in the middle. The CDR3 consists of 16 residues. The germline CDR1 and CDR2 sequences are MGHRA and YSYEKL. The chain recombines TRBV4-1 with TRBJ1-2; possible D gene TRBD1, 6 bases. This receptor was taken from a man between 18 and 35 years old with active or convalescent COVID-19. Sequencing input: peripheral blood. CDR3 amino acids: CASSPHRDTTPRGYTF. CDR3 nucleotides: TGCGCCAGCAGCCCACACCGGGACACCACGCCTCGTGGCTACACCTTC.